This TCR beta chain was sequenced in a study of control samples from healthy donors and cancer patients. Generated by immunoSEQ multiplex PCR, the TCRdb table keeps only in-frame clones and is missing some. The table has 98,000 or so clones, about four fifths seen once; the top ten hold about 10%. Germline V CDR1 and CDR2: LNHDA, SQIVND (reference sequence). The germline V and J ends were trimmed by 7 bases and 1 base, with 22 bases remaining between them. The CDR3 runs 17 residues. The gene calls are TRBV19 and TRBJ2-5; the D call may be TRBD1 or TRBD2 (5 bases each). This TCR came from a woman aged 25-40 years in good health. The source material was blood. The CDR3: CASTPAFRVEGQETQYF. The CDR3 DNA follows: TGTGCCAGTACACCGGCATTCAGGGTTGAGGGCCAAGAGACCCAGTACTTC.